Shown below are 11 T cell receptor beta chains from a single sample sequenced in a study of blood T cell repertoires in COVID-19 (dated by TCRdb to 2020 to 2021). The library was produced with the immunoSEQ multiplex PCR assay. TCRdb limited this immuneACCESS table to in-frame rearrangements with V and J called. A share of clones is missing; checked studies link under half to unresolved V genes, and the rest is unexplained. The sample data list some 490,000 clones, and around 85% of these were observed just once. About 3.2% of the sample rests with the top ten. The sequencing sample was made of peripheral blood. Source of these receptors: a human donor in a cohort sampled during active COVID-19.

V and J are TRBV30 and TRBJ2-5; 8 nucleotides align to TRBD1. J gave up 5 bases and V 2 bases, and 10 bases lay outside the gene matches. Germline-derived CDR1 and CDR2 are GTSNPN and SVGIG (reference sequence). The CDR3 totals 15 residues. In DNA, the CDR3 is TGTGCCTGGAGTTTACCTACAGGGGGTGGGGAGACCCAGTACTTC. Its protein product is CAWSLPTGGGETQYF.

This chain connects TRBV5-6 to TRBJ2-1; TRBD2 might be the D (6 bases). Germline loops: CDR1 SGHDT, CDR2 YYEEEE. The germline V and J ends were trimmed by 2 bases and 2 bases, with 11 bases remaining between them. The CDR3 has 15 amino acids. CDR3 sequence reads: CASSFGGSPYNEQFF. The CDR3, as DNA: TGTGCCAGCAGCTTTGGGGGGAGCCCCTACAATGAGCAGTTCTTC. Filled out from reference TRBV5-6 and TRBJ2-1, the complete variable domain reads DAGVTQSPTHLIKTRGQQVTLRCSPKSGHDTVSWYQQALGQGPQFIFQYYEEEERQRGNFPDRFSGHQFPNYSSELNVNALLLGDSALYLCASSFGGSPYNEQFFGPGTRLTVL.

The chain combines TRBV19 with TRBJ2-7, with a weak D call TRBD1 (7 bases). V gave up 5 bases and J gave up 2 bases, with 16 bases separating them. CDR1 and CDR2 from the germline V gene are LNHDA and SQIVND (reference sequence). The CDR3 contains 15 residues. CDR3 nucleotides: TGTGCCAGTAGTCGGGAGCTGGGACAGCCCTACGAGCAGTACTTC. This encodes CASSRELGQPYEQYF.

This chain joins TRBV7-8 and TRBJ2-5; TRBD2 matches 11 bases. The CDR3 is made up of 19 amino acids. CDR1 and CDR2 (germline): SGHVS, FQNEAQ. V was pared by 4 bases and J by 1 base, with 14 bases of the junction left unmatched. The CDR3 nucleotides read TGTGCCAGCAGCTCTAATTACCTATCCGGGACTAGCGGCCAAGAGACCCAGTACTTC. Translated, it gives CASSSNYLSGTSGQETQYF.

The chain joins TRBV5-4 to TRBJ2-1, with 10 bases lining up with TRBD2. CDR1 SGHNT and CDR2 YYREEE come from the germline V gene (reference sequence). The CDR3 contains 15 residues. The trim removed 0 bases at V and 3 bases at J, leaving 0 bases unmatched. The CDR3 DNA is TGTGCCAGCAGCTTGGTAGCGGGAGGCTACAATGAGCAGTTCTTC. Residues: CASSLVAGGYNEQFF. The full variable domain, completed using reference TRBV5-4 and TRBJ2-1, is ETGVTQSPTHLIKTRGQQVTLRCSSQSGHNTVSWYQQALGQGPQFIFQYYREEENGRGNFPPRFSGLQFPNYSSELNVNALELDDSALYLCASSLVAGGYNEQFFGPGTRLTVL.

Only one count was recorded for this clone. CDR3 coding DNA: TGCGCCAGCAGCCAAGAGCGACAGGCCACTCAGTACACAGATACGCAGTATTTT. Translated, it gives CASSQERQATQYTDTQYF. The chain employs TRBV4-3 and TRBJ2-3; D might be TRBD1 (6 bases). The CDR3 totals 18 residues. V was shortened by 0 bases and J by 2 bases, with 18 bases between the two germline ends. Germline V lookup: CDR1 LGHNA, CDR2 YSLEER.

CDR3 nucleotides: TGCGCCAGCAGCCAATATCCAATTAAGGGCAGGGGGCCCGTCGGGGAGCTGTTTTTT. Protein product: CASSQYPIKGRGPVGELFF. The chain has TRBV4-3 and TRBJ2-2; 8 nucleotides agree with TRBD1. Looked up from germline, CDR1 is LGHNA and CDR2 is YSLEER. The V segment lost 2 bases and the J segment 7 bases; nucleotides outside the gene matches: 18. The CDR3 has 19 amino acids.

The gene calls are TRBV2 and TRBJ2-1, with 8 bases that match TRBD1. From germline, CDR1 is SNHLY and CDR2 FYNNEI. After removal of 1 base from V and 2 bases from J, the junction contained 16 bases not matched to a gene. This CDR3 is 20 amino acids long. CDR3 region: CASSEGPGGWVASPYNEQFF. CDR3 sequence (DNA): TGTGCCAGCAGTGAAGGTCCAGGGGGCTGGGTAGCTAGCCCCTACAATGAGCAGTTCTTC.

The rearrangement joins TRBV7-9 to TRBJ2-6; D uncertain. Trimming left V 2 bases short and J 5 bases short, with 10 bases between. Per the germline V gene, CDR1 is SEHNR and CDR2 is FQNEAQ (reference sequence). There are 15 residues in the CDR3. The CDR3 region is CASSLNLLRANVLTF. The CDR3 DNA is TGTGCCAGCAGCTTAAATCTTTTAAGGGCCAACGTCCTGACTTTC.

This chain uses TRBV21-1 with TRBJ2-7; no DNA check was done on the table's D call, TRBD1. TRBV21-1 is described as a pseudogene. This CDR3 spans 15 amino acids. The CDR3 DNA sequence: TGTGCCAGCAGCAGCCAGGGCCCAGGATGGTACGAGCAGTACTTC. Protein product: CASSSQGPGWYEQYF.

The gene calls are TRBV24-1 and TRBJ2-1; 8 nucleotides line up with TRBD2. V lost 4 bases to trimming and J lost 8 bases; unmatched junction nucleotides: 9. The V gene's germline CDR1 is KGHDR and CDR2 SFDVKD. The length of the CDR3 is 15 residues. The CDR3 protein is CATSDLSGTGDEQFF. The CDR3 DNA is TGTGCCACCAGTGACCTTAGCGGGACGGGCGATGAGCAGTTCTTC.